Listed here is a single T cell receptor beta chain. V lost 7 bases to trimming and J lost 3 bases, with 13 bases between them. Germline V lookup: CDR1 SQVTM, CDR2 ANQGSEA. The CDR3 consists of 12 residues. This sample stems from a study of CD8+ T cells in alopecia areata. RNA was isolated and reverse transcribed to cDNA, the sequencing template. TCRdb's copy holds only in-frame clones and misses some; the assay was immunoSEQ multiplex PCR. Of 140,000 to 150,000 clones in the sample, approximately 65% were seen once. What was sequenced was CD8+ T cells sorted from blood. The sequence derives from a human donor in good health. The V gene is TRBV29-1, the J gene TRBJ2-7, with D perhaps matching TRBD2 (5 bases). CDR3: CSATTSLYEQYF. In DNA form, the CDR3 reads TGCAGCGCTACAACTAGTCTCTACGAGCAGTACTTC.